This T cell receptor beta chain appears in the sequencing data of a study of blood T cells in healthy people across ages. Points from the study as a whole: With naive T cell percentage, TCR beta diversity showed a strong correlation. Among T cells, TCR beta diversity per million cells dropped roughly linearly as age rose.

V was clipped by 1 base and J by 7 bases; unmatched bases: 9. CDR3 size: 15 residues. Germline V lookup: CDR1 MNHEY, CDR2 SMNVEV (reference sequence). Then a second PCR, running about 7 to 11 cycles, was carried out with a sample-barcoded 5' primer and a J-beta primer mix. Through a template-switch adaptor with 12 random nucleotides, each cDNA molecule received a tag. TCRdb fed the 5' RACE reads into MiXCR, producing one record per CDR3 protein. The sample has about 1.1 million distinct CDR3 sequences; 35% to 45% are singletons. This clonotype was observed a handful of times. The antigen is unknown. This clonotype originated in a man younger than 30 in good health. This chain links TRBV27 with TRBJ1-2; 7 bases map to TRBD1. The sequenced sample was blood. The CDR3 region is CASSLLGQATGGYTF. The CDR3 region has the DNA TGTGCCAGCAGTTTATTAGGACAGGCGACGGGTGGCTACACCTTC.